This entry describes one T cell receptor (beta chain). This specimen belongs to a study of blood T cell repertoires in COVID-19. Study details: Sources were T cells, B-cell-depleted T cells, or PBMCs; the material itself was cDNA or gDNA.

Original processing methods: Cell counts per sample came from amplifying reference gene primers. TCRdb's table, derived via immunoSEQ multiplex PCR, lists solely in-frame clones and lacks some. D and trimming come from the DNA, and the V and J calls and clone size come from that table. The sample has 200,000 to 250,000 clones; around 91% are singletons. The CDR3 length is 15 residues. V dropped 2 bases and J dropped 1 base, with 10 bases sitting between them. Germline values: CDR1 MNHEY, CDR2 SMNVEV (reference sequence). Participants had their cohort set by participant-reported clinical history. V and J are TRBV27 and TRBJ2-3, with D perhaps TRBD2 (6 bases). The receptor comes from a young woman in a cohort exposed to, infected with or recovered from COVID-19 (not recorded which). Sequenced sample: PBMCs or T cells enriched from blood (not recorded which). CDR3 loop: CASSLLASGTDTQYF. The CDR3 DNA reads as TGTGCCAGCAGTTTACTAGCGTCTGGCACAGATACGCAGTATTTT.